The 16 T cell receptor beta chains listed next were all sequenced from one sample in a study of cytomegalovirus exposure and HLA in healthy donors. The PCR ran on 60 Vbeta and 13 Jbeta primers. Profiled with immunoSEQ multiplex PCR; TCRdb holds only in-frame clones, not every one. The table includes 83,000 or so clones, about 80% detected once. The material sequenced was PBMCs. These receptors all come from a female donor in good health and CMV-seronegative.

The V call is TRBV7-9, the J call TRBJ2-5; 10 bases are a match to TRBD2. Germline-derived CDR1 and CDR2 are SEHNR and FQNEAQ (reference sequence). The CDR3 contains 18 residues. The V segment lost 4 bases and the J segment 2 bases; nucleotides outside the gene matches: 13. This CDR3 reads CASSWSSDSGGPQETQYF. The DNA for the CDR3 is TGTGCCAGCAGCTGGTCCTCCGATAGCGGGGGGCCTCAAGAGACCCAGTACTTC.

This clone has just one count. The chain combines TRBV27 with TRBJ2-7; no clear D. Per the germline V gene, CDR1 is MNHEY and CDR2 is SMNVEV (reference sequence). V was shortened by 3 bases and J by 2 bases, with 14 bases between the two germline ends. The CDR3 is made up of 15 amino acids. CDR3 DNA: TGTGCCAGCAGTTTCGTCACGGCGGCAACCTACGAGCAGTACTTC. Protein product: CASSFVTAATYEQYF.

In its sample, this clone was seen once. The chain couples TRBV28 to TRBJ1-5, with 7 bases fitting TRBD1. The V segment lost 11 bases and the J segment 4 bases; nucleotides outside the gene matches: 11. Germline V gives CDR1 MDHEN, CDR2 SYDVKM. This CDR3 has 14 amino acids. The CDR3 protein is CAVFQGTANQPQHF. CDR3 DNA sequence: TGTGCCGTATTCCAGGGGACAGCAAATCAGCCCCAGCATTTT.

This clone was picked up a small number of times. The gene calls are TRBV25-1 and TRBJ1-2, with 7 bases that match TRBD1. CDR1 MGHDK and CDR2 SYGVNS come from the germline V gene. The trim removed 3 bases at V and 7 bases at J, leaving 8 bases unmatched. The CDR3 runs to 14 residues. For the CDR3, the DNA is TGTGCCAGCAGTGACGGTGAGGGGGCGGGTGGCTACACCTTC. This codes for CASSDGEGAGGYTF.

The rearrangement links TRBV5-1 to TRBJ2-7; 11 bases are shared with TRBD1. The trim removed 5 bases at V and 7 bases at J, leaving 17 bases unmatched. Per germline, CDR1 SGHRS and CDR2 YFSETQ. This CDR3 spans 17 amino acids. The CDR3 DNA is TGCGCCAGCAGTCCGGGACAGGGGGTTGGAATGAGGAGGGAGCAGTACTTC. Translating it yields CASSPGQGVGMRREQYF.

This clone was seen a few times. This specimen includes other DNA sequences encoding the same CDR3. The rearrangement uses TRBV28 and TRBJ1-2, with D possibly being TRBD1 (6 bases). V dropped 6 bases and J dropped 3 bases, with 11 bases sitting between them. The CDR3 extends over 13 amino acids. CDR1 and CDR2 (germline): MDHEN, SYDVKM. The CDR3 here is CASSRTEHYGYTF. DNA of the CDR3: TGTGCCAGCAGCAGGACAGAACACTATGGCTACACCTTC.

The chain couples TRBV4-1 to TRBJ2-2, with 9 nucleotides matching TRBD2. V was pared by 5 bases and J by 3 bases, with 16 bases of the junction left unmatched. The germline gives CDR1 MGHRA, CDR2 YSYEKL. There are 19 residues in the CDR3. CDR3 in DNA: TGCGCCAGCAGCGGGATGACTAGCGGTAATCGGGGTGACACCGGGGAGCTGTTTTTT. Encoded protein: CASSGMTSGNRGDTGELFF.

The chain links TRBV5-1 to TRBJ1-1; D not resolved. The CDR3 covers 13 residues. CDR1 SGHRS and CDR2 YFSETQ come from the germline V gene. V lost 1 base and J 2 bases, leaving 6 bases between the germline ends. The CDR3 spells CASSLLSNTEAFF. CDR3 DNA: TGCGCCAGCAGCTTGCTCTCCAACACTGAAGCTTTCTTT.

The rearrangement links TRBV5-4 to TRBJ2-3; 16 bases are shared with TRBD2. V was pared by 5 bases and J by 2 bases, with 5 bases of the junction left unmatched. Per the germline V gene, CDR1 is SGHNT and CDR2 is YYREEE (reference sequence). CDR3 length: 17 amino acids. CDR3 DNA sequence: TGTGCCAGCAGATCCGGGACTAGCGGGAGGGCCACAGATACGCAGTATTTT. The encoded protein is CASRSGTSGRATDTQYF.

This sequence joins TRBV4-2 and TRBJ1-3, with a tentative D call TRBD1 (6 bases). CDR1 LGHNA and CDR2 YNFKEQ come from the germline V gene. The CDR3 has 15 residues. V lost 4 bases to trimming and J lost 3 bases, with 13 bases between them. The CDR3 protein is CASSLSPGDGNTIYF. For the CDR3, the DNA is TGTGCCAGCAGCCTGTCTCCAGGGGATGGAAACACCATATATTTT.

This clone was counted between two and nine times. The chain has TRBV29-1 and TRBJ1-2; the D gene is possibly TRBD1 (5 bases). From germline, CDR1 is SQVTM and CDR2 ANQGSEA. CDR3 length equals 11 residues. V was cut by 4 bases and J by 8 bases, with 11 bases left in between. CDR3 in amino acids: CSVVQGEGYTF. The CDR3 DNA sequence: TGCAGCGTTGTCCAGGGCGAGGGCTACACCTTC.

On this clone itself: A junction end diverges from the germline sequence, so it may reflect a read error. V gene TRBV4-1 combines with J gene TRBJ1-2; D is ambiguous. The CDR3 extends over 16 amino acids. Germline V gene data show CDR1 as MGHRA and CDR2 as YSYEKL. CDR3 loop: CASSQERAILNYGCTF. The CDR3 nucleotides are TGCGCCAGCAGCCAAGAGAGGGCCATACTCAACTATGGCTGCACCTTC.

The chain carries TRBV30 and TRBJ1-4; D call uncertain. The CDR3 sequence is 14 residues long. The ends were cut back, 1 base at V and 0 bases at J, with 6 bases in the middle. CDR1 is GTSNPN and CDR2 is SVGIG in the germline V gene (reference sequence). The CDR3: CAWSGEATNEKLFF. CDR3 DNA: TGTGCCTGGAGTGGGGAGGCAACTAATGAAAAACTGTTTTTT.

The chain is built from TRBV28 and TRBJ2-1, with 9 bases aligning to TRBD1. The CDR3 has 14 amino acids. Looked up from germline, CDR1 is MDHEN and CDR2 is SYDVKM. The V segment lost 6 bases and the J segment 5 bases; nucleotides outside the gene matches: 5. The CDR3 DNA follows: TGTGCCAGCAGCCTTGGGACAGGGCACAATGAGCAGTTCTTC. It yields the protein CASSLGTGHNEQFF.

The chain carries TRBV6-6 and TRBJ1-3; TRBD1 matches at 7 bases. V shed 2 bases, J shed 0 bases, and the junction held 4 bases outside the gene matches. Germline values: CDR1 MNHNY, CDR2 SVGAGI (reference sequence). The CDR3 is 16 residues long. The CDR3 coding sequence is TGTGCCAGCAGTTACAAGTCAGGGGGCTCTGGAAACACCATATATTTT. Translating gives CASSYKSGGSGNTIYF.

The V gene is TRBV5-4, the J gene TRBJ1-1, with D tentatively TRBD1 (5 bases). The V end was cut by 4 bases, the J end by 2 bases, with 9 bases between. The CDR3 is 13 amino acids. The germline V gene has CDR1 SGHNT and CDR2 YYREEE (reference sequence). CDR3 in amino acids: CASSTDSNTEAFF. CDR3 bases: TGTGCCAGCAGCACTGACAGTAACACTGAAGCTTTCTTT.